This TCR beta chain was obtained from a study of memory CD4+ T cells and cytomegalovirus serostatus. Details on this clone: Its target is unknown.

Single viable CD3+CD4+CD8-CD45RO+ cells were sorted as the memory CD4+ T cells. The germline gives CDR1 DFQATT, CDR2 SNEGSKA (reference sequence). The CDR3 has 10 residues. Between the trimmed V and J ends, which lost 5 bases and 5 bases, there was a span of 7 bases. Overall study results and limits: Median bootstrapped AUC for CMV status was about 0.94 originally, 0.85 to 0.92 US-trained.

Sequencing was performed with immunoSEQ multiplex PCR; in TCRdb, only in-frame clones are kept and a portion is missing. The sample includes about 59,000 clones, approximately 78% of them seen just once. Input material: memory CD4+ T cells from blood. V and J are TRBV20-1 and TRBJ2-7; D is unclear. The clonotype was recovered from an adult in good health and CMV-seronegative. CDR3 nucleotide sequence: TGCAGTGCTCAAGTAAACGAGCAGTACTTC. Protein sequence: CSAQVNEQYF.